This T cell receptor (beta chain) emerged from a study of CD8+ T cells in alopecia areata (dated by TCRdb to 2016 to 2018). About the full investigation: The treated patients took part in an open-label pilot trial in which moderate-to-severe alopecia areata was treated with oral tofacitinib at 5 to 10 mg twice daily. Tofacitinib was administered for 6 to 18 months, and 6 months of follow-up off drug were then conducted to assess delayed response and recurrence. To study T cell clonal expansion in alopecia areata, the researchers applied high-throughput TCRbeta sequencing to both the C3H/HeJ mouse model and human patients. In humans, TCRbeta sequencing was performed on scalp tissue and on sorted CD4+ and CD8+ peripheral blood T cells from healthy controls and from patients with patchy or totalis/universalis alopecia areata. Biopsies were taken from tofacitinib-treated patients at baseline and again at 4 and 24 weeks into treatment, and several of those patients also had a later scalp biopsy. Scalp clonality was compared across normal scalp (n=4), patchy alopecia areata scalp (n=8), and alopecia totalis/universalis scalp (n=8). The RNA source kit depended on sample type: the PAXgene miRNA kit for fixed scalp, the miRNeasy kit for PBMCs, and the RNeasy kit for mouse skin. immunoSEQ multiplex PCR using 35 Vbeta forward primers and 13 Jbeta reverse primers was used to amplify TCRbeta CDR3 regions.

Study-wide findings and limitations: Shared TCR sequences between patients were less evident than in mice, which may be partly attributable to HLA diversity in the patient population. Lesional scalp, especially in alopecia totalis/universalis, showed higher clonality and more expanded CD8+ clones than normal scalp, suggesting antigenic drive. Unlike mouse skin, where gammadelta T cells dominate, normal human skin contains resident alphabeta T cells that get sequenced too, which complicates analysis of the scalp TCR repertoire.

Lesional scalp punch biopsies and peripheral blood were collected from alopecia areata patients. PBMCs were isolated by density centrifugation and stained for CD3, CD4 and CD8, after which CD4+ and CD8+ T cells were sorted on a FACSAria. V ends up 5 bases short and J 9 bases short, with an unmatched junction base count of 5. As encoded in the germline V gene (reference sequence), CDR1 is MNHEY while CDR2 is SMNVEV. The CDR3 starts with the cysteine, ends with the phenylalanine, and has 14 residues. The entry retains the CDR3 DNA only, 42 bases that are in frame from base 1. The library was made by the immunoSEQ multiplex PCR assay. RNA was extracted from all samples and reverse transcribed into cDNA as template for TCR sequencing. SuperScript III was used to make first-strand cDNA, primed with a 2:1 mix of oligo-dT and random hexamers. A synthetic immune receptor repertoire was used to assess amplification bias, and residual bias was removed computationally. The authors' pipeline ran thus. After raw reads were preprocessed to remove errors, the CDR3 was defined following IMGT conventions as running from the conserved cysteine to phenylalanine. Clonality was calculated as 1 minus Shannon entropy normalized by log2 of the number of productive unique TCRs. Whether each scalp clone was CD4 or CD8 was inferred by checking scalp TCRbeta sequences against the CD4 and CD8 repertoires from sorted blood. What TCRdb holds here is the immuneACCESS table cut down to in-frame rearrangements. Part of the clones is not present; checked against another copy, under half of the missing clones reflect an unresolved V gene, and the others are unexplained. That table supplies the V and J calls and clone size; D and trimming were determined from the DNA. The sample table shows around 100,000 clones, and approximately 42% are seen once. Approximately 1.2% of the sample belongs to the ten largest clones.

As regards this clone: Which antigen it targets is not known. No quality values exist for individual bases; no much larger clone is one base distant.

This sequence originates from a human donor with alopecia areata. Sequenced: CD4+ T cells sorted from blood. The V gene is TRBV27 and the J gene is TRBJ1-6, with 9 bases in between that match TRBD1. The nucleotides are TGTGCCAGCAGTCCGGGACAGGGCGTTTCACCCCTCCACTTT. It encodes CASSPGQGVSPLHF.